This T cell receptor beta chain was found in a study of T cell responses to AZD1222 COVID-19 vaccine. General study points: An increase in Spike-specific TCR breadth and depth was observed after two AZD1222 doses. Clonal diversity was possibly underestimated; the donors were predominantly white British and more often female.

Notes on this clone: What it recognizes is unknown.

Using immunoSEQ multiplex PCR, the repertoire was profiled, and TCRdb retains in-frame clones only, with some absent. The table records around 150,000 clones, about 93% of them present only once. Germline CDR1 reads SGHRS; CDR2 reads YFSETQ. The CDR3 is 15 amino acids. The V end was cut by 0 bases, the J end by 7 bases, with 13 bases between. The receptor was isolated from an adult who received the AZD1222 COVID-19 vaccine. Material: peripheral blood, obtained 28 days after the second AZD1222 dose. This chain connects TRBV5-1 to TRBJ1-4, with a possible D match to TRBD1 (5 bases). The CDR3, as DNA: TGCGCCAGCAGCTTGGGGGACGGAGGAAGTGAAAAACTGTTTTTT. Its protein product is CASSLGDGGSEKLFF.